Included here is one TCR beta chain sequence, with context. Repertoires were generated with immunoSEQ multiplex PCR, while TCRdb's copy carries only in-frame clones and drops some. Of roughly 2 million clones in the sample, roughly 96% were seen once. This entry comes from a study of shared clonotypes between healthy human individuals. Per germline, CDR1 SGHVS and CDR2 FQNEAQ. This CDR3 region has 15 residues. V lost 0 bases and J lost 0, with 8 bases in between. The rearrangement uses TRBV7-8 and TRBJ1-1, with D perhaps matching TRBD1 (5 bases). This TCR was recovered from a man aged 18-30 years in good health. Sequencing was carried out using naive CD4+ T cells sorted from blood. Described subset: CD45RA+ positively selected. The CDR3 nucleotides are TGTGCCAGCAGCTTAGCGACAGTGCTGAACACTGAAGCTTTCTTT. Translating gives CASSLATVLNTEAFF.